The 5 T cell receptor beta chains below all came from one sample that was sequenced in a study of blood T cell repertoires in COVID-19. Libraries were prepared by immunoSEQ multiplex PCR; TCRdb keeps only in-frame clonotypes and omits some of them. The data contain 99,000 or so clones, around 88% of them singletons. The sequencing sample was made of peripheral blood. All receptors derive from a man aged 45-65 years with COVID-19, enrolled during active disease.

The chain couples TRBV29-1 to TRBJ1-2, with 12 bases lining up with TRBD1. Germline-derived CDR1 and CDR2 are SQVTM and ANQGSEA. V shed 6 bases and J 8 bases; nucleotides not matched to a gene: 10. The CDR3 has 14 residues. DNA of the CDR3: TGCAGCGTACCGGGACAGGGGGCTCGAGGAGGCTACACCTTC. Translating it yields CSVPGQGARGGYTF.

The chain links TRBV6-5 to TRBJ1-4; 7 bases are a match to TRBD1. The germline V gene encodes CDR1 MNHEY and CDR2 SVGAGI. The V segment lost 4 bases and the J segment 0 bases; nucleotides outside the gene matches: 2. The CDR3 runs 15 residues. CDR3 nucleotides: TGTGCCAGCAGTTTCGGGACAGCAACTAATGAAAAACTGTTTTTT. Protein product: CASSFGTATNEKLFF.

Here the CDR3 DNA reads TGTGCCAGCAGAAATACTAGCCCCGGGGAGCTGTTTTTT. Protein product: CASRNTSPGELFF. The genes are TRBV7-2 and TRBJ2-2, with D tentatively TRBD2 (6 bases). Germline V gene lookup returns CDR1 SGHTA and CDR2 FQGNSA. This CDR3 is 13 amino acids long. V was shortened by 6 bases and J by 6 bases, with 11 bases between the two germline ends.

The chain carries TRBV6-5 and TRBJ1-6, with D perhaps matching TRBD1 (6 bases). Trimming took off 6 bases at V and 7 bases at J, with 13 bases between the two ends. CDR1 is MNHEY, CDR2 SVGAGI, per germline. The CDR3 has 14 residues. The CDR3 region has the DNA TGTGCCAGCAGACAGGGCCTTGAGAATTCACCCCTCCACTTT. Amino acids: CASRQGLENSPLHF.

This chain joins TRBV28 and TRBJ2-1, with a weak D call TRBD1 (7 bases). Germline V gene sequence: CDR1 MDHEN, CDR2 SYDVKM. This CDR3 spans 16 amino acids. Trimming removed 7 bases from V and 2 bases from J, with 18 bases in between. The CDR3 loop is CASITSTGRTYNEQFF. CDR3 sequence (DNA): TGTGCCAGCATTACTTCGACAGGGAGGACCTACAATGAGCAGTTCTTC.